The 6 T cell receptor beta chains in this list originate from one sample, sequenced in a study of blood T cell repertoires in COVID-19. Data came from immunoSEQ multiplex PCR; TCRdb stores just in-frame clones and leaves some out. The sample lists tens of thousands of clones, 80% to 90% occurring once. Material for sequencing was peripheral blood. The receptors originated from a woman aged 55-75 years with acute or convalescent COVID-19.

This chain connects TRBV12-3 or TRBV12-4 to TRBJ1-2; D not resolved. CDR3 length equals 12 residues. Trimming removed 6 bases at V and 4 bases at J, with 9 bases between. The CDR3 nucleotides read TGTGCCAGCAGGCAGGATCTCTATGGCTACACCTTC. This codes for CASRQDLYGYTF.

The chain combines TRBV5-1 with TRBJ2-4; a possible D gene is TRBD1 (6 bases). The V gene lost 1 base and the J gene lost 8 bases, with 16 bases spanning the gap. CDR3 length: 15 amino acids. The V gene's germline CDR1 is SGHRS and CDR2 YFSETQ. Here the CDR3 DNA reads TGCGCCAGCAGCTTGTGGGGGCAGGCTCGGGACATTCAGTACTTC. Translating it yields CASSLWGQARDIQYF.

The V call is TRBV7-9, the J call TRBJ2-1; 7 positions match TRBD2. The V and J ends lost 5 bases and 7 bases, in that order; junction bases with no gene match: 8. The CDR3 runs to 14 residues. The germline V gene has CDR1 SEHNR and CDR2 FQNEAQ (reference sequence). DNA for the CDR3: TGTGCCAGCAGCACTAGCGTCCCCACAAATGAGCAGTTCTTC. It translates to CASSTSVPTNEQFF.

This chain uses TRBV4-1 with TRBJ2-1, with a possible D match to TRBD1 (5 bases). Germline loops: CDR1 MGHRA, CDR2 YSYEKL. Trimming cost V 3 bases and J 11 bases, with 14 bases left between them. The CDR3 runs 13 residues. The CDR3 nucleotides are TGCGCCAGCAGCCACGACCCGACAGACAAGCAGTTCTTC. This sequence encodes CASSHDPTDKQFF.

This clone is a singleton in its sample. V usage is TRBV3-1 (or the pseudogene TRBV3-2) and J usage is TRBJ2-5; TRBD2 is a possible D gene (6 bases). With 1 base removed from V and 1 base from J, the gap between germline ends came to 7 bases. The CDR3 length is 14 residues. Germline lookup yields CDR1 LGHDT and CDR2 YNNKEL (reference sequence). CDR3 region: CASSQVGGQETQYF. The CDR3 nucleotides are TGTGCCAGCAGCCAAGTCGGGGGCCAAGAGACCCAGTACTTC.

This chain uses TRBV9 with TRBJ2-1; the D is unclear. Germline CDR1 SGDLS, CDR2 YYNGEE. Trimming stripped 6 bases from V and 0 bases from J, with 13 bases between. This CDR3 spans 15 amino acids. The CDR3 is CASNPAPSSYNEQFF. The CDR3, as DNA: TGTGCCAGCAACCCAGCTCCTAGCTCCTACAATGAGCAGTTCTTC.